The source of this TCR beta chain is a study of T cell repertoires in cytomegalovirus infection. Study at large: It was the public TCR beta signatures that indicated both CMV infection and matching HLA type.

MiXCR, applied by TCRdb to the reads, yields one record per CDR3 protein. The sample records under 200,000 distinct CDR3 sequences, 15% to 20% being singletons. This clonotype has a handful of counts. The CDR3 sequence is 17 residues long. CDR1 is SNHLY, CDR2 FYNNEI, per germline. Trimming took 6 bases from V and 2 from J; bases not matched to a gene: 8. The chain couples TRBV2 to TRBJ2-7; the match to TRBD2 covers 15 bases. The source is a human donor in good health (CMV status not recorded). Some clones in this sample may be carry-over from other donors' samples. Material for sequencing was CD8+ T cells from PBMCs. The CDR3 protein is CASRGLAGGQPTYEQYF. The CDR3 nucleotides are TGTGCCAGCAGGGGACTAGCGGGGGGACAGCCTACCTACGAGCAGTACTTC.